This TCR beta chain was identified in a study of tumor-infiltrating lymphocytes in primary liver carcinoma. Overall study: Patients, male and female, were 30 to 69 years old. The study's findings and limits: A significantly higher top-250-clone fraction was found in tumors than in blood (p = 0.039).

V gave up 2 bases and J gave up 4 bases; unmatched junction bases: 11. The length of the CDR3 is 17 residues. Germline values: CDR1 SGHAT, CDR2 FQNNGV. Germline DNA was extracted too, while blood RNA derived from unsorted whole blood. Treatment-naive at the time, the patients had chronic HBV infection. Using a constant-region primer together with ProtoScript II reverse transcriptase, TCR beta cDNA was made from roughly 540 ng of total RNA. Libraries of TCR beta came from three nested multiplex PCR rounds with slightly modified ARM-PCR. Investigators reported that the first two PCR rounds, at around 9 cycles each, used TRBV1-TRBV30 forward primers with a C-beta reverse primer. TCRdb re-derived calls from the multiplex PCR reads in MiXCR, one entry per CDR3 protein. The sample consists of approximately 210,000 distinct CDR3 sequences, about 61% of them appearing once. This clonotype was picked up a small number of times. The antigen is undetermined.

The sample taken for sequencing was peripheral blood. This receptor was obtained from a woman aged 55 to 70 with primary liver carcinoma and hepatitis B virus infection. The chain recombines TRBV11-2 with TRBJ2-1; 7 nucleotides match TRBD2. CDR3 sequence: CASSLTGGRVFYNEQFF. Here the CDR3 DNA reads TGTGCCAGCAGCTTAACGGGAGGACGGGTCTTTTACAATGAGCAGTTCTTC.